This T cell receptor (beta chain) was recorded in a study of breast tumors, draining lymph nodes, adjacent tissues. Notes on the study in general: Luminal-like breast cancer showed significantly higher tumor–nontumor repertoire similarity than basal-like. Most tumor T cells seemingly derive from lymph node, then expand in tumor. Data only fit, rather than demonstrated, lymph node origin of most tumor T cells. Compared with lymph nodes, tumors were less diverse; compared with nontumor tissue, more.

This clonotype was seen repeatedly, ten times or more. The antigen remains unidentified. Samples came from axillary lymph nodes draining the breast cancer. Between the trimmed V and J ends, which lost 2 bases and 5 bases, there was a span of 12 bases. Germline lookup yields CDR1 SGHAT and CDR2 FQDESV (reference sequence). The CDR3 extends over 14 amino acids. TCRdb analysed the multiplex PCR reads with MiXCR anew, one entry per CDR3 protein. The profile shows around 140,000 distinct CDR3 sequences, more than 20% of them singletons. The clonotype originates from a female donor with breast cancer. Some clones in this sample may be carry-over from other donors' samples. This chain uses TRBV11-1 with TRBJ2-5, with D uncertain. Sequenced input: axillary lymph node tissue. The CDR3, as DNA: TGTGCCAGCAGCTTACTGTTAGAAGGGGAGACCCAGTACTTC. Translated, it gives CASSLLLEGETQYF.